This TCR beta chain was captured in a study of OX40 agonist ivuxolimab in advanced cancers. Of note for this clone: Its antigen is still unknown.

Generated by immunoSEQ multiplex PCR, the TCRdb table keeps only in-frame clones and is missing some. The data show more than 40,000 clones, roughly 90% seen once. The CDR3 totals 15 residues. V was pared by 6 bases and J by 0 bases, with 12 bases between. In germline, CDR1 is MNHEY, CDR2 SVGAGI. Whole-study findings and limits: People who partly responded at 0.1-3.0 mg/kg had some of the least clonal expansion seen.

The sequences come from CD4+ or CD8+ T cells sorted from blood, collected in a trial of the OX40 agonist ivuxolimab. The chain couples TRBV6-5 to TRBJ2-1, with D unclear. The sequence was obtained from an adult with an advanced solid tumor such as melanoma, head and neck, liver or kidney cancer. This CDR3 is CASRTSPSSYNEQFF. The CDR3 nucleotides read TGTGCCAGCAGAACATCTCCCAGCTCCTACAATGAGCAGTTCTTC.